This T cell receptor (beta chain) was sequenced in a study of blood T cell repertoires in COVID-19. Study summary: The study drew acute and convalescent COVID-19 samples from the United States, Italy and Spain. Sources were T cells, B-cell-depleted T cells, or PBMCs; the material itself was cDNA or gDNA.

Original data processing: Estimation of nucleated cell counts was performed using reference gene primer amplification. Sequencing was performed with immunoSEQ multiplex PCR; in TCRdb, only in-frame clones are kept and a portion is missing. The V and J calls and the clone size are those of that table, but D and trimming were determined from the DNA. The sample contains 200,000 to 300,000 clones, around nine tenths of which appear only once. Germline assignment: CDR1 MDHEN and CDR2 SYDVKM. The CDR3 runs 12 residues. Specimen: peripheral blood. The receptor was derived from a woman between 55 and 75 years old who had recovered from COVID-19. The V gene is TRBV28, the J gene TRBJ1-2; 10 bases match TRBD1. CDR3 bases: TGTGCACTCAGGACAGGGGGCTATGGCTACACCTTC. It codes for CALRTGGYGYTF.